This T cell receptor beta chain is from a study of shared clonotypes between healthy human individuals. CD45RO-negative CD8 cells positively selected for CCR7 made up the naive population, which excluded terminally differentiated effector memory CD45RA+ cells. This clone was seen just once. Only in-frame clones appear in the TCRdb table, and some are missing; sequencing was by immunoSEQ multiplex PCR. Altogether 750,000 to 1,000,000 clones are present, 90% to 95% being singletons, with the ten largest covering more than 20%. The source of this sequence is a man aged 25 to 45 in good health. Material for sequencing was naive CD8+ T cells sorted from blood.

The CDR3 DNA is TGTGCCAGTAGTACGCCAGGGCCAACAGATACGCAGTATTTT. Translation gives CASSTPGPTDTQYF. The chain combines TRBV19 with TRBJ2-3; D is possibly TRBD1 (5 bases). The germline V gene has CDR1 LNHDA and CDR2 SQIVND (reference sequence). The CDR3 extends over 14 amino acids. Trimming took 4 bases from V and 3 from J, leaving 11 bases between them. Combining the CDR3 with reference TRBV19 and TRBJ2-3 gives the whole variable domain DGGITQSPKYLFRKEGQNVTLSCEQNLNHDAMYWYRQDPGQGLRLIYYSQIVNDFQKGDIAEGYSVSREKKESFPLTVTSAQKNPTAFYLCASSTPGPTDTQYFGPGTRLTVL.